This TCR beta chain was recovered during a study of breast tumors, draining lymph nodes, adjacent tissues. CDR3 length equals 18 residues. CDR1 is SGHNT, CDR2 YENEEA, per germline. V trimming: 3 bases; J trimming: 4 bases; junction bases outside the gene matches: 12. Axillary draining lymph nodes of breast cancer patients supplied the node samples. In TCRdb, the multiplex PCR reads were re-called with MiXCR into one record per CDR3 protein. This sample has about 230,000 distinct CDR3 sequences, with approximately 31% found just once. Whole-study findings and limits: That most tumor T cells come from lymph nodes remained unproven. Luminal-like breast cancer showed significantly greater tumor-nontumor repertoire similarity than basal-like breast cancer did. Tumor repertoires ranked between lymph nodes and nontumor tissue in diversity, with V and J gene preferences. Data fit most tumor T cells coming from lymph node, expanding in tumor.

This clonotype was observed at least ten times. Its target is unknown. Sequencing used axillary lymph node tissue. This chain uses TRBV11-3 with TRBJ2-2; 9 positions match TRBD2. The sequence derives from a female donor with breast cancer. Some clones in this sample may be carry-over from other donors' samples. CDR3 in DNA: TGTGCCAGCAGCTTCCCCCCGCCTAGCGGGGCCCTCACCGGGGAGCTGTTTTTT. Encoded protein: CASSFPPPSGALTGELFF.